The T cell receptor (beta chain) described here comes from a study of CD8 T cells in Susac syndrome. This clonotype was counted once. V lost 3 bases to trimming and J lost 9 bases, with 15 bases between them. CDR1 and CDR2 (germline): ENHRY, SYGVKD. This CDR3 has 14 amino acids. RNA amounts of about 0.45 to 1 ug underwent reverse transcription with random hexamers. TCRdb redid the calling of the immunoSEQ multiplex PCR reads with MiXCR, one entry per CDR3 protein. This sample yields about 130,000 distinct CDR3 sequences, of which 65% to 90% are seen a single time; about 0.51% belongs to the top ten. The sequence came from a human donor with multiple sclerosis. Sequenced: CD8+ T cells from PBMCs. The chain uses TRBV10-3 and TRBJ1-5; weak D call: TRBD1 (5 bases). Here the CDR3 DNA reads TGTGCCATCAGTGAAGGGCAGCCCGGGGGGCCCCAGCATTTT. Protein: CAISEGQPGGPQHF.